This T cell receptor beta chain was captured in a study of beta chain features in type 1 diabetes. This clone was picked up many times. What it recognizes is unknown. Study-wide points: People with Type 1 diabetes carried modestly yet significantly shorter TCRB CDR3s in all four CD4+ subsets. Small HLA sub-analyses could not settle whether HLA shapes TCRB rearrangement.

Losses at the gene ends were 7 bases for V and 7 bases for J; bases not matched to a gene: 3. CDR1 is MNHNY and CDR2 is SVGAGI in the germline V gene (reference sequence). The CDR3 contains 12 residues. Of the isolated RNA, all was reverse transcribed, and so the sequenced material was expressed TCRB transcripts. The read count averaged around 3.6 million across naive, central memory and regulatory T cell samples. The table came from immunoSEQ multiplex PCR; TCRdb's copy has only in-frame clones and leaves some out. The sample shows almost 350,000 clones, around 7.6% of them seen only once. The sample taken for sequencing was central memory CD4+ T cells from blood. The chain links TRBV6-6 to TRBJ2-1; 8 positions agree with TRBD2. This TCR was sampled from a woman aged 18-30 years in good health. CDR3 bases: TGTGCCAGCACTAAGCGGGAGAATGAGCAGTTCTTC. Its protein is CASTKRENEQFF.